The 8 T cell receptor beta chains listed next were all sequenced from one sample in a study of blood T cells in healthy people across ages (dated by TCRdb to 2014 to 2015). Library construction relied on 5' RACE. The data were produced on an Illumina HiSeq 2500. The second PCR ran for about 6 to 12 cycles and used a J-beta primer mix along with a sample-barcoded 5' primer. TCRdb reanalyzed the raw reads on its own, using fastp at Q25 for trimming and MiXCR for clone calling, and kept in-frame beta chains. Identical CDR3 protein sequences are pooled into one entry, listed with their most common genes and DNA. The sample data list about 720,000 distinct CDR3 sequences, and approximately 25% of these were observed just once. The ten largest make up approximately 4% of the sample. These data also featured in a second study, about T cells of mothers and their children.

Sequenced sample: blood. The source of these receptors is a boy younger than 18 in good health.

The chain recombines TRBV7-9 with TRBJ2-2; D ambiguous. The CDR3 sequence is 15 residues long. Germline CDR1 and CDR2: SEHNR and FQNEAQ (reference sequence). V shed 5 bases and J shed 4 bases, with 14 bases lying between them. In nucleotides, the CDR3 is TGTGCCAGCAGCCCCTTTGGAATGGGCACCGGGGAGCTGTTTTTT. Translated, it gives CASSPFGMGTGELFF.

The chain has TRBV14 and TRBJ2-1, with a possible D match to TRBD1 (5 bases). The CDR3 runs 16 residues. The V end was cut by 2 bases, the J end by 4 bases, with 15 bases between. The germline V gene has CDR1 SGHDN and CDR2 FVKESK. In DNA form, the CDR3 reads TGTGCCAGCAGCCAACCCGTGGACAAGGTTTACAATGAGCAGTTCTTC. Amino acids: CASSQPVDKVYNEQFF. The full variable domain, completed using reference TRBV14 and TRBJ2-1, is EAGVTQFPSHSVIEKGQTVTLRCDPISGHDNLYWYRRVMGKEIKFLLHFVKESKQDESGMPNNRFLAERTGGTYSTLKVQPAELEDSGVYFCASSQPVDKVYNEQFFGPGTRLTVL.

The chain carries TRBV5-1 and TRBJ1-5, with D possibly TRBD1 on 6 matching bases. The germline CDR1 and CDR2 sequences are SGHRS and YFSETQ. V lost 3 bases, J lost 8 bases, and 15 bases lay in between. The CDR3 consists of 14 residues. The CDR3 nucleotides are TGCGCCAGCAGCTCCGGACAGCCTCTAGAGCCCCAGCATTTT. It yields the protein CASSSGQPLEPQHF.

The rearrangement joins TRBV12-3 or TRBV12-4 to TRBJ1-4; D might be TRBD1 (6 bases). The CDR3 covers 15 residues. Trimming left V 1 base short and J 4 bases short, with 10 bases between. Written as DNA, the CDR3 is TGTGCCAGCAGTTTAGGGCGGACAGATAATGAAAAACTGTTTTTT. Translating it yields CASSLGRTDNEKLFF.

The genes are TRBV27 and TRBJ1-2; TRBD1 might be the D (6 bases). Between the trimmed V and J ends, which lost 5 bases and 8 bases, there was a span of 15 bases. CDR3 length: 13 amino acids. Germline lookup yields CDR1 MNHEY and CDR2 SMNVEV (reference sequence). The CDR3 reads CASSTTGRYGYTF. The CDR3, as DNA: TGTGCCAGCAGTACGACAGGTCGGTACGGCTACACCTTC.

This clonotype was picked up a small number of times. This chain uses TRBV4-3 with TRBJ1-1; no clear D gene. This CDR3 contains 15 residues. Deletions cut 0 bases from V and 4 bases from J, with 12 bases between. CDR1 is LGHNA and CDR2 is YSLEER in the germline V gene. CDR3: CASSQDVVTTTEAFF. CDR3 nucleotides: TGCGCCAGCAGCCAAGATGTAGTGACTACCACTGAAGCTTTCTTT.

V gene TRBV20-1 combines with J gene TRBJ2-3, with no clear D. From germline, CDR1 is DFQATT and CDR2 SNEGSKA (reference sequence). V dropped 2 bases and J dropped 1 base, with 10 bases sitting between them. The CDR3 extends over 14 amino acids. In DNA, the CDR3 is TGCAGTGCTAGAACCCCAGGAGGCACAGATACGCAGTATTTT. As protein: CSARTPGGTDTQYF.

This clonotype was seen more than once but under ten times. The chain recombines TRBV28 with TRBJ2-7; D is perhaps TRBD1 or TRBD2 (6 bases each). Per germline, CDR1 MDHEN and CDR2 SYDVKM. The ends were cut back, 6 bases at V and 5 bases at J, with 14 bases in the middle. There are 13 residues in the CDR3. In nucleotides, the CDR3 is TGTGCCAGCAGCCCCCGGGGGCAAGACGAGCAGTACTTC. It codes for CASSPRGQDEQYF. Full variable domain (outside the CDR3, taken from reference TRBV28 and TRBJ2-7): DVKVTQSSRYLVKRTGEKVFLECVQDMDHENMFWYRQDPGLGLRLIYFSYDVKMKEKGDIPEGYSVSREKKERFSLILESASTNQTSMYLCASSPRGQDEQYFGPGTRLTVT.